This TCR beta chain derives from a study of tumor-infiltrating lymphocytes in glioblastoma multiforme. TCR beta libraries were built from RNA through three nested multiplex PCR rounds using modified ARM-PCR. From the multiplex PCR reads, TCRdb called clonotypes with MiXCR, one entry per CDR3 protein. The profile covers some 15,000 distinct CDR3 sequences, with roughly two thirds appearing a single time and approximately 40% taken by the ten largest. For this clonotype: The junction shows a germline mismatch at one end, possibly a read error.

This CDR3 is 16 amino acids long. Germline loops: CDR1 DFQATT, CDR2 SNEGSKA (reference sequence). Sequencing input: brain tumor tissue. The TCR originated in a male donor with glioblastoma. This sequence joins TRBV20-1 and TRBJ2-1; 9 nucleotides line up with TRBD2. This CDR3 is CRASRPGLAGMSEQFF. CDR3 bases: TGCAGGGCTAGTCGACCGGGGCTAGCGGGAATGAGTGAGCAGTTCTTC.